One and the same sample provided the 18 T cell receptor beta chains below, sequenced in a study of cytomegalovirus exposure and HLA in healthy donors. The PCR used 60 Vbeta and 13 Jbeta primers. Produced via immunoSEQ multiplex PCR; TCRdb's table is partial and in-frame only. The table lists roughly 57,000 clones. The material sequenced was PBMCs. The receptors derive from a man aged 18 to 35 in good health and CMV-seropositive.

The chain couples TRBV6-6 to TRBJ2-7, with 8 bases matching TRBD2. The germline CDR1 and CDR2 sequences are MNHNY and SVGAGI (reference sequence). CDR3 size: 14 residues. The junction had 11 bases not matched to a gene; V was cut back by 6 bases and J by 7 bases. In DNA form, the CDR3 reads TGTGCCAGCAGCTCCGGCGGGGGGCGGGAAGAGCAGTACTTC. Protein product: CASSSGGGREEQYF.

The V call is TRBV9, the J call TRBJ2-7, with TRBD2 identical over 8 bases. CDR1 is SGDLS and CDR2 is YYNGEE in the germline V gene. The CDR3 length is 13 residues. The trim removed 3 bases at V and 4 bases at J, leaving 3 bases unmatched. As DNA, the CDR3 is TGTGCCAGCAGCGACCCTAGCGGGTACGAGCAGTACTTC. Protein: CASSDPSGYEQYF.

V usage is TRBV9 and J usage is TRBJ1-2, with D uncertain. The CDR3 loop spans 14 amino acids. The V gene lost 0 bases and the J gene lost 6 bases, with 12 bases spanning the gap. CDR1 and CDR2 (germline): SGDLS, YYNGEE. CDR3 sequence reads: CASSVGFSGDGYTF. Here the CDR3 DNA reads TGTGCCAGCAGCGTAGGTTTTTCGGGAGATGGCTACACCTTC.

This chain connects TRBV29-1 to TRBJ2-1; 13 nucleotides agree with TRBD2. From germline, CDR1 is SQVTM and CDR2 ANQGSEA. The CDR3 is made up of 14 amino acids. The V and J ends lost 5 bases and 10 bases, in that order; junction bases with no gene match: 8. The CDR3 DNA reads as TGCAGCGTTCATGGGACTAGCGGGGTTGGGGAGCAGTTCTTC. Its protein product is CSVHGTSGVGEQFF.

The CDR3 protein is CASSQSPYRGRTDTQYF. The CDR3, as DNA: TGTGCCAGCAGCCAAAGCCCATACAGGGGGCGTACAGATACGCAGTATTTT. The chain recombines TRBV7-9 with TRBJ2-3; the match to TRBD1 covers 9 bases. The CDR3 loop spans 17 amino acids. Germline CDR1 and CDR2: SEHNR and FQNEAQ (reference sequence). J gave up 3 bases and V 5 bases, and 12 bases lay outside the gene matches.

V and J are TRBV5-4 and TRBJ2-2; 10 bases align to TRBD1. Germline CDR1 SGHNT, CDR2 YYREEE (reference sequence). Unmatched junction bases numbered 4, after V lost 2 bases and J lost 6 bases. This CDR3 has 15 residues. CDR3 nucleotide sequence: TGTGCCAGCAGCTTTGACAGGGGGCTATCCGGGGAGCTGTTTTTT. Its protein is CASSFDRGLSGELFF. Using reference TRBV5-4 and TRBJ2-2 for the parts outside the CDR3, the full variable domain is ETGVTQSPTHLIKTRGQQVTLRCSSQSGHNTVSWYQQALGQGPQFIFQYYREEENGRGNFPPRFSGLQFPNYSSELNVNALELDDSALYLCASSFDRGLSGELFFGEGSRLTVL.

The chain couples TRBV16 to TRBJ2-7; 10 positions match TRBD1. The CDR3 is 16 amino acids. The germline CDR1 and CDR2 sequences are KGHSY and FQNENV. Germline trimming cut 4 bases from V and 5 bases from J; bases unmatched to any gene: 11. In DNA form, the CDR3 reads TGTGCCAGCAGCCCCGTCGGGACAGGGGCTCTAGACGAGCAGTACTTC. This encodes CASSPVGTGALDEQYF.

The V call is TRBV5-1, the J call TRBJ2-7, with D hard to call. The CDR3 is 14 amino acids. V was trimmed by 3 bases and J by 2 bases, leaving 12 bases between them. The V gene's germline CDR1 is SGHRS and CDR2 YFSETQ. The CDR3 DNA reads TGCGCCAGCAGCTGGTCAGGATCTCCCTACGAGCAGTACTTC. Translated: CASSWSGSPYEQYF.

The chain carries TRBV7-8 and TRBJ2-1, with TRBD2 matching over 7 bases. CDR3 size: 16 residues. Germline loops: CDR1 SGHVS, CDR2 FQNEAQ. The ends lost 6 bases at V and 5 bases at J; junction bases unmatched: 13. CDR3 in DNA: TGTGCCAGCAGGTCTGTGTGGACTAGAAGGGACAATGAGCAGTTCTTC. It specifies CASRSVWTRRDNEQFF.

The J gene is TRBJ2-7, the V gene TRBV28, with 9 bases identical to TRBD2. The CDR3 spans 18 residues. The germline CDR1 and CDR2 sequences are MDHEN and SYDVKM. J lost 0 bases, V lost 5 bases, and 14 bases had no gene match. For the CDR3, the DNA is TGTGCCAGCAGTCCGCCCCCTCCTATAGCGGGGGTCTCCTACGAGCAGTACTTC. Translation: CASSPPPPIAGVSYEQYF.

This rearrangement joins TRBV30 to TRBJ2-7; 7 positions agree with TRBD2. J gave up 0 bases and V 4 bases, and 6 bases lay outside the gene matches. CDR3 length: 14 residues. CDR1 and CDR2 (germline): GTSNPN, SVGIG (reference sequence). The CDR3 is CAWNPSGSSYEQYF. The DNA of the CDR3 is TGTGCCTGGAACCCTAGCGGAAGCTCCTACGAGCAGTACTTC.

The chain uses TRBV27 and TRBJ1-2; unclear D gene. The CDR3 is 14 residues long. Trimming took 4 bases from V and 5 from J, leaving 14 bases between them. The germline gives CDR1 MNHEY, CDR2 SMNVEV (reference sequence). The CDR3 nucleotides read TGTGCCAGCAGTTCAGACGGGTTAGGATATGGCTACACCTTC. Encoded protein: CASSSDGLGYGYTF.

The rearrangement joins TRBV5-4 to TRBJ2-3; possibly TRBD2 for D (6 bases). Trimming removed 0 bases at V and 5 bases at J, with 7 bases between. Germline values: CDR1 SGHNT, CDR2 YYREEE (reference sequence). This CDR3 comprises 13 residues. CDR3 nucleotides: TGTGCCAGCAGCTTGGACGGGAGAGATACGCAGTATTTT. Protein sequence: CASSLDGRDTQYF. The full variable domain, in which reference TRBV5-4 and TRBJ2-3 provide the parts outside the CDR3, is ETGVTQSPTHLIKTRGQQVTLRCSSQSGHNTVSWYQQALGQGPQFIFQYYREEENGRGNFPPRFSGLQFPNYSSELNVNALELDDSALYLCASSLDGRDTQYFGPGTRLTVL.

This rearrangement joins TRBV2 to TRBJ2-2; D remains ambiguous. With 1 base removed from V and 0 bases from J, the gap between germline ends came to 9 bases. CDR1 and CDR2 from the germline V gene are SNHLY and FYNNEI. The CDR3 is 16 residues long. This CDR3 is CASSEGSSANTGELFF. CDR3 nucleotides: TGTGCCAGCAGTGAAGGTTCCAGCGCGAACACCGGGGAGCTGTTTTTT.

The V call is TRBV5-1, the J call TRBJ2-5; 7 bases line up with TRBD1. Germline V lookup: CDR1 SGHRS, CDR2 YFSETQ. CDR3 length: 15 amino acids. V lost 4 bases, J lost 3 bases, and 9 bases stayed unmatched. The CDR3 loop is CASSPTGSIEETQYF. In DNA form, the CDR3 reads TGCGCCAGCAGCCCGACAGGGTCAATCGAAGAGACCCAGTACTTC.

This rearrangement joins TRBV30 to TRBJ2-7; D uncertain. Trimming took 3 bases from V and 1 from J, leaving 4 bases between them. CDR3 length equals 11 residues. Germline lookup yields CDR1 GTSNPN and CDR2 SVGIG (reference sequence). The CDR3 spells CAWRRSYEQYF. The CDR3 nucleotides are TGTGCCTGGAGACGGTCCTACGAGCAGTACTTC.

The chain uses TRBV29-1 and TRBJ1-1, with unresolved D. This CDR3 has 15 amino acids. Germline V gene data show CDR1 as SQVTM and CDR2 as ANQGSEA. The germline V and J ends were trimmed by 4 bases and 4 bases, with 19 bases remaining between them. CDR3 nucleotide sequence: TGCAGCGTTGGGGAGTGGAGGGTTTCGATCACTGAAGCTTTCTTT. Translating gives CSVGEWRVSITEAFF.

The CDR3 DNA sequence: TGTGCCTCACAGGGGGTGGCAAATTCACCCCTCCACTTT. Translation gives CASQGVANSPLHF. The rearrangement uses TRBV30 and TRBJ1-6; TRBD1 agrees at 8 bases. V was clipped by 7 bases and J by 7 bases; unmatched bases: 6. This CDR3 spans 13 amino acids. Germline V gives CDR1 GTSNPN, CDR2 SVGIG (reference sequence).